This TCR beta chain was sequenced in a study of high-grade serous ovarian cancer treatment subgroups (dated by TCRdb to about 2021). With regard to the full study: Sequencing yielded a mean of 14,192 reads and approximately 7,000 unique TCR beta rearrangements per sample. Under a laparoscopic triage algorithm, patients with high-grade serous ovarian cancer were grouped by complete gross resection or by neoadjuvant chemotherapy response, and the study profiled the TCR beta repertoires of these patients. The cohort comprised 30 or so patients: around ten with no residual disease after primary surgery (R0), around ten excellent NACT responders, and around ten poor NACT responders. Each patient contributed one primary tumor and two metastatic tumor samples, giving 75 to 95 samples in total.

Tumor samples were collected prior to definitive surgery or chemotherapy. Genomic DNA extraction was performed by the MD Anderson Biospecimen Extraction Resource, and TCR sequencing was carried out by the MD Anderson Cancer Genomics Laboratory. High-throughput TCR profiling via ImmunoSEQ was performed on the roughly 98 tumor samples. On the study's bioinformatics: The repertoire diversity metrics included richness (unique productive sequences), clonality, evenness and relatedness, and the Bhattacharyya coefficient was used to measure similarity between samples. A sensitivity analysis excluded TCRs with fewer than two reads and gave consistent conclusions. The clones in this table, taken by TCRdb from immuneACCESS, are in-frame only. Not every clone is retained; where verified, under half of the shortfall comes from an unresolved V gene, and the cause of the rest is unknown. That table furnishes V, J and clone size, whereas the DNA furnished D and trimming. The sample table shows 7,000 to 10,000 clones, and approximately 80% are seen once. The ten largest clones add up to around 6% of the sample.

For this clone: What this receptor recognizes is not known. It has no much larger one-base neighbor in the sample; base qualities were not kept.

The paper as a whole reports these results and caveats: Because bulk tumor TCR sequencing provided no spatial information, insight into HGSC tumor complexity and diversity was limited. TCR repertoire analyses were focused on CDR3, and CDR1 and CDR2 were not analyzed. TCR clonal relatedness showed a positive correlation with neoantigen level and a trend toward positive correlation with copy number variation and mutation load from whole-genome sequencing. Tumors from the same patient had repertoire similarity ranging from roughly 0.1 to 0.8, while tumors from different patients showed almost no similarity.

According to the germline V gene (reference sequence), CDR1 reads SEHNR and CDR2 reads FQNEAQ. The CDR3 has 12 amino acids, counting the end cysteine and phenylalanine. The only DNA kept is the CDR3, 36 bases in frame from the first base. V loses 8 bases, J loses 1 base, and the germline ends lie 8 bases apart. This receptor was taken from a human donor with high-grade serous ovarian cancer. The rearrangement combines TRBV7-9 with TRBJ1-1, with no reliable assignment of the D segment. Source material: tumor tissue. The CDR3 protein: CASGRQNTEAFF. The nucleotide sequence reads TGTGCCAGCGGAAGACAGAACACTGAAGCTTTCTTT. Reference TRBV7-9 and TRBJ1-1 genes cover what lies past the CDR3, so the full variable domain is DTGVSQNPRHKITKRGQNVTFRCDPISEHNRLYWYRQTLGQGPEFLTYFQNEAQLEKSRLLSDRFSAERPKGSFSTLEIQRTEQGDSAMYLCASGRQNTEAFFGQGTRLTVV.